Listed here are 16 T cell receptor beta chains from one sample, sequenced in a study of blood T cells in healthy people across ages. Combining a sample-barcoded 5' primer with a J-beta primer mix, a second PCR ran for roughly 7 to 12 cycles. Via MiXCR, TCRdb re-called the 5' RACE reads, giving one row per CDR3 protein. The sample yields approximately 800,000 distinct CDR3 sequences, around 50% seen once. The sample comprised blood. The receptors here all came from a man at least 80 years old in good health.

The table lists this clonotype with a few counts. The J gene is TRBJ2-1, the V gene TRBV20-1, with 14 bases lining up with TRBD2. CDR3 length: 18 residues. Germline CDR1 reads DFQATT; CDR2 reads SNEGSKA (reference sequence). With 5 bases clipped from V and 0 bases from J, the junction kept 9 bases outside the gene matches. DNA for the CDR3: TGCAGTGCTGAACCGGGACTAGCGGGAGCTAGCTCCTACAATGAGCAGTTCTTC. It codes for CSAEPGLAGASSYNEQFF.

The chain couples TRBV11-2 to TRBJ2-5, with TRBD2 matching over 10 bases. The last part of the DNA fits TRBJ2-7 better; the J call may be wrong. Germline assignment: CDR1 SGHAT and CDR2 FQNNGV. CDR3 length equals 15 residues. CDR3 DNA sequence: TGTGCCAGCACCCGAGGGGTACTAGCGGGGCTCGAGCAGTACTTC. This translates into CASTRGVLAGLEQYF.

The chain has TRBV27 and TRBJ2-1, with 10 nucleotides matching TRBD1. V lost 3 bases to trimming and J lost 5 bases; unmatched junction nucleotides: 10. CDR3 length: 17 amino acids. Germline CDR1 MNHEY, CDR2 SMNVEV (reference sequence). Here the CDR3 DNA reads TGTGCCAGCAGTTTCTACAGACAGGGGGCTTTTCACAATGAGCAGTTCTTC. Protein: CASSFYRQGAFHNEQFF.

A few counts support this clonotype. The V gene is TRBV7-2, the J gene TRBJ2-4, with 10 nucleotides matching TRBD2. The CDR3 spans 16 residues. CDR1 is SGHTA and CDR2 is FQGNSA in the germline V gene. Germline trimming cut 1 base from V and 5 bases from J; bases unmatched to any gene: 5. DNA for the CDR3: TGTGCCAGCAGCTTAGTTCTGGGACTAGCGCAAAACATTCAGTACTTC. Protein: CASSLVLGLAQNIQYF.

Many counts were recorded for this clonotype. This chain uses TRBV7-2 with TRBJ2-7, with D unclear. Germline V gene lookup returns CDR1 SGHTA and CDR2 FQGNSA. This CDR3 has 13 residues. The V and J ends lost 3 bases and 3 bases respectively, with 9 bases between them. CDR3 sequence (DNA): TGTGCCAGCAGCTTCAATTCCCGCTACGAGCAGTACTTC. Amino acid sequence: CASSFNSRYEQYF.

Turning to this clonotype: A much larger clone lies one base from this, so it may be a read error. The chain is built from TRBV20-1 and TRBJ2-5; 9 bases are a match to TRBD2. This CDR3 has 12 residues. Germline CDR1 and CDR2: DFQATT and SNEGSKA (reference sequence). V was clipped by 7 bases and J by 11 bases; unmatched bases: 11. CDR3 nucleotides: TGCAGTGGGCGGGAGGGCCAAAATGAGCAGTACTTC. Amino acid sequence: CSGREGQNEQYF.

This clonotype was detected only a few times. The CDR3 coding sequence is TGTGCCAGCAGCCAGCCCCTATGGCGGGAGGTCACAGATACGCAGTATTTT. Translation: CASSQPLWREVTDTQYF. V gene TRBV3-1 combines with J gene TRBJ2-3, with 8 bases that match TRBD2. This CDR3 region has 17 residues. The junction had 10 bases not matched to a gene; V was cut back by 3 bases and J by 2 bases. The V gene's germline CDR1 is LGHDT and CDR2 YNNKEL (reference sequence).

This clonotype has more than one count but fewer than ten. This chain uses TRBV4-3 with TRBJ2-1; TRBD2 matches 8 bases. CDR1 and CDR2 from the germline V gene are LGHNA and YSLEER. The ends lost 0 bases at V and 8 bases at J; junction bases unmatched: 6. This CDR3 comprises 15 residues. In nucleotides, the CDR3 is TGCGCCAGCAGCCAAGATGGGACTAGATTCGATGAGCAGTTCTTC. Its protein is CASSQDGTRFDEQFF.

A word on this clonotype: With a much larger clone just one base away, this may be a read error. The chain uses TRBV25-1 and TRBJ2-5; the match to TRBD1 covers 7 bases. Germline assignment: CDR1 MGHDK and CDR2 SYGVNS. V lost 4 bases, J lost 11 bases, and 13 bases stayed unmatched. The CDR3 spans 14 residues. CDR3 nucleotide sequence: TGTGCCAGCAGTGGATACCGGGACAGCCCTCGGCAGTACTTC. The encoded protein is CASSGYRDSPRQYF. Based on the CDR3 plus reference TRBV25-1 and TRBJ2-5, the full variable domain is EADIYQTPRYLVIGTGKKITLECSQTMGHDKMYWYQQDPGMELHLIHYSYGVNSTEKGDLSSESTVSRIRTEHFPLTLESARPSHTSQYLCASSGYRDSPRQYFGPGTRLLVL.

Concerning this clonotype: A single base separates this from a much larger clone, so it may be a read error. CDR3 in amino acids: CASTDRASVGDQYF. Written as DNA, the CDR3 is TGTGCCAGCACGGACAGGGCTTCCGTGGGCGATCAGTACTTC. This chain connects TRBV7-2 to TRBJ2-5; TRBD1 matches at 8 bases. Germline V gene data show CDR1 as SGHTA and CDR2 as FQGNSA. The CDR3 loop spans 14 amino acids. V lost 7 bases and J lost 11; bases outside the gene matches: 15.

CDR3 protein: CATNPRDRGGDTQYF. The CDR3 nucleotides are TGTGCCACCAACCCTCGGGACAGGGGAGGAGATACGCAGTATTTT. The rearrangement links TRBV24-1 to TRBJ2-3; 10 bases line up with TRBD1. The CDR3 length is 15 residues. Germline trimming cut 8 bases from V and 5 bases from J; bases unmatched to any gene: 9. Looked up from germline, CDR1 is KGHDR and CDR2 is SFDVKD.

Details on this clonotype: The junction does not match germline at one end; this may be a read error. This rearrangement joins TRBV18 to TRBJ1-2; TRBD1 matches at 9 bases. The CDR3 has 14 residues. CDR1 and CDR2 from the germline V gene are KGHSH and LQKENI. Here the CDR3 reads CAGSPRTGDVGYTF. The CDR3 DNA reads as TGTGCCGGCTCACCACGGACAGGGGACGTTGGCTACACCTTC.

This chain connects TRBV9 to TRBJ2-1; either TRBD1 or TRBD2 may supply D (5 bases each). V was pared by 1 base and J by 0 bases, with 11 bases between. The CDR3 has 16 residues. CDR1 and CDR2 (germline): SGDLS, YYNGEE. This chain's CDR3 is CASSVSGASSYNEQFF. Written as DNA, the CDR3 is TGTGCCAGCAGCGTATCCGGGGCTTCCTCCTACAATGAGCAGTTCTTC.

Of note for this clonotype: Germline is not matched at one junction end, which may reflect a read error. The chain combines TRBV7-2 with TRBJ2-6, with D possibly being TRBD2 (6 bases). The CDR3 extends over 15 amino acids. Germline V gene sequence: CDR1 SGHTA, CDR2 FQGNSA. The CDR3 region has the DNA TGTGCCAGCAGCCAGACCGGAGGGCCTACCAACGCCCTGACTTTC. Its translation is CASSQTGGPTNALTF. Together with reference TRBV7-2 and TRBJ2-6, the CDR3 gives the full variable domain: GAGVSQSPSNKVTEKGKDVELRCDPISGHTALYWYRQSLGQGLEFLIYFQGNSAPDKSGLPSDRFSAERTGGSVSTLTIQRTQQEDSAVYLCASSQTGGPTNALTFGAGSRLTVL.

For the CDR3, the DNA is TGTACCACTACAGGGGCAGATACGCAGTATTTT. Translation gives CTTTGADTQYF. This rearrangement joins TRBV10-3 to TRBJ2-3; 7 bases fit TRBD1. Per the germline V gene, CDR1 is ENHRY and CDR2 is SYGVKD. This CDR3 is built from 11 residues.

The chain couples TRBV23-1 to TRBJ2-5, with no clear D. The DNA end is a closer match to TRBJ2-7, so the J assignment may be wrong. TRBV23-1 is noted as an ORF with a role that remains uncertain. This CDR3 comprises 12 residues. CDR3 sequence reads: CASSQTHFEQYF. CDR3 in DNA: TGCGCCAGCAGTCAAACCCACTTCGAGCAGTACTTC.